This T cell receptor (beta chain) was obtained from a study of OX40 agonist ivuxolimab in advanced cancers. Germline V gene sequence: CDR1 SEHNR, CDR2 FQNEAQ (reference sequence). The trim removed 3 bases at V and 8 bases at J, leaving 6 bases unmatched. This CDR3 is built from 14 residues. Libraries were prepared by immunoSEQ multiplex PCR; TCRdb keeps only in-frame clonotypes and omits some of them. The table lists 70,000 to 95,000 clones, about 85% of them singletons. This TCR was sampled from an adult with an advanced solid tumor such as melanoma, head and neck, liver or kidney cancer. The gene calls are TRBV7-9 and TRBJ2-1; TRBD2 matches 8 bases. Here the sequenced sample was CD4+ or CD8+ T cells sorted from blood, taken in a trial of the OX40 agonist ivuxolimab. For the CDR3, the DNA is TGTGCCAGCAGCTTCAGCGGGAGTCAGGATGAGCAGTTCTTC. Encoded protein: CASSFSGSQDEQFF.